The rows below give T cell receptor beta chains drawn from one sample of a study of blood T cell repertoires in COVID-19. Produced via immunoSEQ multiplex PCR; TCRdb's table is partial and in-frame only. The sample lists roughly 250,000 clones, approximately 78% occurring once. Sequencing was done on a sample of peripheral blood. Source of these receptors: a woman aged 55-70 years with active or convalescent COVID-19. Both conserved end residues are part of each CDR3.

v_call	j_call	cdr3_aa
TRBV18	TRBJ2-1	CASSPLLGQGAGNEQFF
TRBV6-4	TRBJ2-3	CASTSPGAPDTQYF
TRBV30	TRBJ1-1	CAWSVRDRASTEAFF
TRBV7-9	TRBJ2-3	CASSLTDLTDTQYF
TRBV10-3	TRBJ2-7	CAISESSTGVTYEQYF
TRBV7-2	TRBJ1-5	CASSLEGVGALLHF
TRBV10-3	TRBJ1-5	CAISESYQPQHF
TRBV7-8	TRBJ1-1	CASSSAPVSGTEAFF
TRBV9	TRBJ2-3	CASSETPQPGDTQYF
TRBV6-2/TRBV6-3	TRBJ2-1	CASSPGLAGGRTYNEQFF
TRBV5-6	TRBJ1-1	CASSWGQGWTEAFF
TRBV30	TRBJ2-7	CAWTMDSHRLYF
TRBV18	TRBJ1-4	CASSGQGGEKLFF
TRBV12-3/TRBV12-4	TRBJ1-2	CATRRNYGYTF
TRBV14	TRBJ2-3	CASSPGGPTDTQYF
TRBV2	TRBJ2-7	CASSANRAHEQYF
TRBV7-9	TRBJ1-2	CASSLASFSLGYTF